Listed below are T cell receptor beta chains from one sample, sequenced in a study of CD8+ T cells in alopecia areata. Profiling relied on immunoSEQ multiplex PCR, and the TCRdb table lists in-frame clones only, not all of them. The sample comprises 250,000 to 350,000 clones, about three fifths of which are singletons, and 0.93% rests with the top ten. The sequenced sample was CD4+ T cells sorted from blood, obtained around week 54, from a patient treated with tofacitinib. Source of these receptors: a human donor with alopecia areata. Each CDR3 is given with its conserved first and last residue. A row's size may be missing; if present it is once, few, many or a size class.

cdr3_length: 13
clone_size: -
v_call: TRBV11-2
cdr3_aa: CASSLVPQETQYF

cdr3_length: 13
clone_size: -
v_call: TRBV2
cdr3_aa: CASKWGDTGELFF

cdr3_length: 14
clone_size: -
v_call: TRBV6-5
cdr3_aa: CASSDGNQGTEAFF

cdr3_length: 14
clone_size: -
v_call: TRBV19
cdr3_aa: CASRPQQGGNIQYF

cdr3_length: 14
clone_size: -
v_call: TRBV6-5
cdr3_aa: CASNPRGRDYGYTF

cdr3_length: 11
clone_size: -
v_call: TRBV29-1
cdr3_aa: CSVGSSYEQYF

cdr3_length: 13
clone_size: -
v_call: TRBV6-5
cdr3_aa: CASSYGPQETQYF

cdr3_length: 13
clone_size: -
v_call: TRBV30
cdr3_aa: CAWGGTFTDTQYF

cdr3_length: 14
clone_size: -
v_call: TRBV5-1
cdr3_aa: CASSLDSGAYEQYF

cdr3_length: 15
clone_size: -
v_call: TRBV30
cdr3_aa: CAWSPGSSSDSPLHF

cdr3_length: 14
clone_size: -
v_call: TRBV29-1
cdr3_aa: CSENSGGAGTEQFF

cdr3_length: 13
clone_size: few
v_call: TRBV4-3
cdr3_aa: CASSERGGYGYTF

cdr3_length: 14
clone_size: -
v_call: TRBV30
cdr3_aa: CAWSVLAGGYEQYF

cdr3_length: 12
clone_size: -
v_call: TRBV9
cdr3_aa: CASSPDERGYTF

cdr3_length: 11
clone_size: -
v_call: TRBV7-2
cdr3_aa: CASSFKRGYTF

cdr3_length: 14
clone_size: -
v_call: TRBV6-6
cdr3_aa: CASSRGDKGGEQYF

cdr3_length: 15
clone_size: -
v_call: TRBV5-6
cdr3_aa: CASSLTGDGANVLTF